In this sample, the clone carrying this T cell receptor beta chain turned up many times. Antigen: not known. The entry originates in a study of T-cell memory formation after mild COVID-19. Study-wide points: The appearance of some responding clones in pre-infection memory suggested that cross-reactive memory joined. Most CD4+ clones that shrank were in CM and EM, while CD8+ ones turned up in EMRA.

CDR3 length equals 15 residues. In germline, CDR1 is MGHRA, CDR2 YSYEKL. Between the trimmed V and J ends, which lost 3 bases and 2 bases, there was a span of 12 bases. TCRdb re-called the 5' RACE reads through MiXCR, storing one row per CDR3 protein. The sample includes 200,000 or so distinct CDR3 sequences, over 7.5% of them seen just once. Input material: PBMCs or a T cell subset sorted from them (not recorded which). V is TRBV4-1 and J is TRBJ2-3; weak D call: TRBD2 (6 bases). The clonotype originates from a man between 18 and 29 years old who had mild COVID-19 (a few samples of this study predate the infection). Cell type and time point are not known. This CDR3 reads CASSHGRGNTDTQYF. CDR3 DNA: TGCGCCAGCAGCCACGGACGGGGGAACACAGATACGCAGTATTTT.